This T cell receptor (beta chain) was found in a study of cytomegalovirus exposure and HLA in healthy donors. Overall study results and limits: Subsequent analysis of the roughly 120 validation repertoires found a tendency for first-cohort TCR clusters to co-occur. Both high specificity and high sensitivity reportedly marked the classifier's diagnosis of cytomegalovirus status. Rarity held for most TCR sequences, but there were some public TCRs that occurred in many donors.

Some clones are missing from TCRdb's copy, which holds only in-frame ones; the method was immunoSEQ multiplex PCR. The table includes approximately 300,000 clones, 75% to 90% detected once. CDR1 and CDR2 from the germline V gene are LGHNA and YNFKEQ. The CDR3 spans 18 residues. The germline V and J ends were trimmed by 4 bases and 6 bases, with 28 bases remaining between them. About this clone: Its cognate antigen is unknown.

Sequences were obtained from PBMCs. The chain uses TRBV4-2 and TRBJ2-7, with D possibly matching TRBD2 (6 bases). The clonotype comes from a woman aged 25 to 39 in good health and CMV-seropositive. DNA for the CDR3: TGTGCCAGCAGCCCAACGAGCTCATGGCGGGATGGATTACCCGAGCAGTACTTC. This codes for CASSPTSSWRDGLPEQYF.